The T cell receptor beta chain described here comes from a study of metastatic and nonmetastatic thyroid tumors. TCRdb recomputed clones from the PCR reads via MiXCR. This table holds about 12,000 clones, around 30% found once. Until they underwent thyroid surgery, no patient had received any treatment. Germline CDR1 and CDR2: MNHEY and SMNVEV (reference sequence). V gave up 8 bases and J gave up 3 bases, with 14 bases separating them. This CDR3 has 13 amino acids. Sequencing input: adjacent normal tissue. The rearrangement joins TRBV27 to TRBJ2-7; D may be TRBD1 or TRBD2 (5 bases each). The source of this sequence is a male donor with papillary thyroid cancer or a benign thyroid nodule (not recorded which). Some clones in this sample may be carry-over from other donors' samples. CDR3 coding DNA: TGTGCCAGCGCTCAGGGAGTTAACTACGAGCAGTACTTC. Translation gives CASAQGVNYEQYF.